This record covers a single T cell receptor beta chain. V was cut by 0 bases and J by 0 bases, with 12 bases left in between. The V gene's germline CDR1 is SGHAT and CDR2 FQDESV (reference sequence). This CDR3 comprises 17 residues. All patients were treatment-naive before thyroid surgery. The data were taken from a study of metastatic and nonmetastatic thyroid tumors. Study-level background: Repertoires from blood and tumor or nodule tissue of malignant and benign thyroid patients were compared.

Original processing notes: A classifier of distant metastasis in papillary thyroid cancer was built from CDR3 differences (across clinicopathological groups). With MiXCR, TCRdb called clones anew from the PCR reads. The V and J calls and clone size come from TCRdb's table, not from the authors' own analysis. Of roughly 90,000 clones listed, about 15% are singletons. The TCR originated in a female donor with papillary thyroid cancer or a benign thyroid nodule (not recorded which). Some clones in this sample may be carry-over from other donors' samples. The V gene is TRBV11-1, the J gene TRBJ1-5; D may be TRBD1 (5 bases). Sequencing was carried out using blood. Here the CDR3 DNA reads TGTGCCAGCAGCTTAGCTACGGGGGGACGTAGCAATCAGCCCCAGCATTTT. Its translation: CASSLATGGRSNQPQHF.